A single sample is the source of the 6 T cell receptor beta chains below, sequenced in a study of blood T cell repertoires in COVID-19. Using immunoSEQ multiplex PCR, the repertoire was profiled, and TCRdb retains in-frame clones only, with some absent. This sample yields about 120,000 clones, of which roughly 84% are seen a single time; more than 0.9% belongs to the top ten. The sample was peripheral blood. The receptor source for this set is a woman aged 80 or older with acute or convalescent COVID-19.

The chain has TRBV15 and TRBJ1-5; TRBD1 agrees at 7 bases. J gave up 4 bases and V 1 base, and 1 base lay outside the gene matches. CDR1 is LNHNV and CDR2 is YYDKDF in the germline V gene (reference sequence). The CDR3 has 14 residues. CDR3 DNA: TGTGCCACCAGCAGAGTGGGACAGAATCAGCCCCAGCATTTT. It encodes CATSRVGQNQPQHF.

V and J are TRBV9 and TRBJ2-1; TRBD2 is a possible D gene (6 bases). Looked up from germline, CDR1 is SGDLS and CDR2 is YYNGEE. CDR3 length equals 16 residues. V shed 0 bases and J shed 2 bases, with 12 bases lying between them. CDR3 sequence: CASSVDISGTYNEQFF. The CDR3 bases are TGTGCCAGCAGCGTAGATATTAGCGGCACCTACAATGAGCAGTTCTTC.

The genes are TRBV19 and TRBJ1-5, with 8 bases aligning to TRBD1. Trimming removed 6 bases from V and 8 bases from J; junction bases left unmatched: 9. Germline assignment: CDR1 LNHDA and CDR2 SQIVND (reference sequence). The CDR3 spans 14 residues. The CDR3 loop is CASRIPGGVEPQHF. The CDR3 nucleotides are TGTGCCAGTAGGATCCCAGGGGGCGTGGAGCCCCAGCATTTT. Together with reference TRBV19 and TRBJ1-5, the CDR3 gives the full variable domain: DGGITQSPKYLFRKEGQNVTLSCEQNLNHDAMYWYRQDPGQGLRLIYYSQIVNDFQKGDIAEGYSVSREKKESFPLTVTSAQKNPTAFYLCASRIPGGVEPQHFGDGTRLSIL.

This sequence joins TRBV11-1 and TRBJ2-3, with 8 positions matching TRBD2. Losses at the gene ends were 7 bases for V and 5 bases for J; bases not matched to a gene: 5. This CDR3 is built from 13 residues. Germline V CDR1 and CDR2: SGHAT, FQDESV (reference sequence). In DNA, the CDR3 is TGTGCCAGCAAGAGGAGCGGGGGAGATACGCAGTATTTT. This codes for CASKRSGGDTQYF.

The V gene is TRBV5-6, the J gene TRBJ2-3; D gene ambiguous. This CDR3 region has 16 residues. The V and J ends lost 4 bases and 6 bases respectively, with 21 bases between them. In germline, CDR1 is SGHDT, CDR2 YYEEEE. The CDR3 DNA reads TGTGCCAGCAGCCTCCCCACTCCTTCTCGTGAGGATACGCAGTATTTT. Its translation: CASSLPTPSREDTQYF. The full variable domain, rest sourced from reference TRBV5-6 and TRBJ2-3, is DAGVTQSPTHLIKTRGQQVTLRCSPKSGHDTVSWYQQALGQGPQFIFQYYEEEERQRGNFPDRFSGHQFPNYSSELNVNALLLGDSALYLCASSLPTPSREDTQYFGPGTRLTVL.

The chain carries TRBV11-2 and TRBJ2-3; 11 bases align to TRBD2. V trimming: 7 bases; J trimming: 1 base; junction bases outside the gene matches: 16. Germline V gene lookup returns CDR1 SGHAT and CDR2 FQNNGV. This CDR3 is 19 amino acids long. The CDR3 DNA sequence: TGTGCCAGCAAAAAAATAGCGGGAGGGCTGGTCTGGGGCACAGATACGCAGTATTTT. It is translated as CASKKIAGGLVWGTDTQYF.